These 21 T cell receptor beta chains were all obtained from the same sample, sequenced in a study of blood T cell repertoires in COVID-19. Libraries were prepared by immunoSEQ multiplex PCR; TCRdb keeps only in-frame clonotypes and omits some of them. Among approximately 240,000 clones listed, roughly four fifths were seen once. The sequenced material came from PBMCs or T cells enriched from blood (not recorded which). The receptor set was obtained from a woman aged 40 to 50 with acute COVID-19.

The chain carries TRBV30 and TRBJ2-7, with D tentatively TRBD1 (6 bases). CDR1 and CDR2 from the germline V gene are GTSNPN and SVGIG (reference sequence). This CDR3 spans 13 amino acids. With 7 bases removed from V and 4 bases from J, the gap between germline ends came to 17 bases. Here the CDR3 reads CASSLGAGYEQYF. The CDR3 DNA reads as TGTGCCTCCTCTTTGGGGGCAGGTTACGAGCAGTACTTC. Variable domain in full (rest from reference TRBV30 and TRBJ2-7): SQTIHQWPATLVQPVGSPLSLECTVEGTSNPNLYWYRQAAGRGLQLLFYSVGIGQISSEVPQNLSASRPQDRQFILSSKKLLLSDSGFYLCASSLGAGYEQYFGPGTRLTVT.

The chain links TRBV7-2 to TRBJ2-5; TRBD2 might be the D (6 bases). The CDR3 contains 14 residues. Trimming took off 3 bases at V and 7 bases at J, with 15 bases between the two ends. Looked up from germline, CDR1 is SGHTA and CDR2 is FQGNSA. CDR3 coding DNA: TGTGCCAGCAGCTTCGGGCGGGGAGGAGGGACCCAGTACTTC. It yields the protein CASSFGRGGGTQYF.

The J gene is TRBJ2-7, the V gene TRBV19; 9 bases are a match to TRBD2. CDR1 is LNHDA, CDR2 SQIVND, per germline (reference sequence). V lost 5 bases to trimming and J lost 3 bases; unmatched junction nucleotides: 8. This CDR3 has 15 amino acids. The CDR3 region is CASSVWASGDYEQYF. The DNA for the CDR3 is TGTGCCAGTAGTGTTTGGGCTAGCGGGGACTACGAGCAGTACTTC.

The rearrangement links TRBV4-1 to TRBJ1-5; 10 bases are a match to TRBD1. V lost 1 base, J lost 6 bases, and 6 bases stayed unmatched. The CDR3 covers 16 residues. Germline values: CDR1 MGHRA, CDR2 YSYEKL. The CDR3 DNA reads as TGCGCCAGCAGCCAAGGACCGGGACAGGGGACTCAGCCCCAGCATTTT. Its protein is CASSQGPGQGTQPQHF.

This chain connects TRBV7-2 to TRBJ2-5; 10 bases agree with TRBD1. CDR3 length: 16 residues. The junction had 11 bases not matched to a gene; V was cut back by 5 bases and J by 5 bases. Germline V gives CDR1 SGHTA, CDR2 FQGNSA. CDR3 coding DNA: TGTGCCAGCAGCAAACAGGGACAGGGGCCCGGGGAGACCCAGTACTTC. Protein: CASSKQGQGPGETQYF.

The chain is built from TRBV7-2 and TRBJ1-1, with D possibly TRBD1 on 6 matching bases. The CDR3 has 13 amino acids. The germline CDR1 and CDR2 sequences are SGHTA and FQGNSA. Trimming stripped 5 bases from V and 1 base from J, with 8 bases between. The chain's CDR3 is CASSTGQNTEAFF. In nucleotides, the CDR3 is TGTGCCAGCAGCACGGGACAGAACACTGAAGCTTTCTTT.

The chain links TRBV7-3 to TRBJ1-6; possible D gene TRBD1, 6 bases. The CDR3 contains 13 residues. V shed 5 bases and J shed 7 bases, with 9 bases lying between them. Germline assignment: CDR1 SGHTA and CDR2 FQGTGA. The CDR3 nucleotides read TGTGCCAGCAGCCCACAGGGCAATTCACCCCTCCACTTT. It is translated as CASSPQGNSPLHF.

The J gene is TRBJ2-1, the V gene TRBV7-9; 8 nucleotides match TRBD1. V lost 8 bases, J lost 7 bases, and 13 bases stayed unmatched. Germline lookup yields CDR1 SEHNR and CDR2 FQNEAQ (reference sequence). This CDR3 is built from 15 residues. CDR3 amino acids: CASHPDWTGRNEQFF. CDR3 DNA sequence: TGTGCCAGCCACCCCGACTGGACAGGGAGGAATGAGCAGTTCTTC. Variable domain in full (rest from reference TRBV7-9 and TRBJ2-1): DTGVSQNPRHKITKRGQNVTFRCDPISEHNRLYWYRQTLGQGPEFLTYFQNEAQLEKSRLLSDRFSAERPKGSFSTLEIQRTEQGDSAMYLCASHPDWTGRNEQFFGPGTRLTVL.

This chain links TRBV28 with TRBJ1-4; TRBD1 matches at 7 bases. CDR1 is MDHEN, CDR2 SYDVKM, per germline. The CDR3 has 13 amino acids. Trimming took 6 bases from V and 6 from J; bases not matched to a gene: 4. The CDR3 coding sequence is TGTGCCAGCAGCTCGCAGGGGGATGAAAAACTGTTTTTT. Its protein is CASSSQGDEKLFF.

The chain carries TRBV5-1 and TRBJ2-5; 12 bases are a match to TRBD1. The CDR3 spans 17 residues. Germline loops: CDR1 SGHRS, CDR2 YFSETQ. Trimming took 4 bases from V and 5 from J; bases not matched to a gene: 12. The CDR3 bases are TGCGCCAGCAGCCACGGGGGACAGGGGGCGCCCCGCGAGACCCAGTACTTC. This translates into CASSHGGQGAPRETQYF. Using reference TRBV5-1 and TRBJ2-5 for the parts outside the CDR3, the full variable domain is KAGVTQTPRYLIKTRGQQVTLSCSPISGHRSVSWYQQTPGQGLQFLFEYFSETQRNKGNFPGRFSGRQFSNSRSEMNVSTLELGDSALYLCASSHGGQGAPRETQYFGPGTRLLVL.

The chain employs TRBV3-1 (or the pseudogene TRBV3-2) and TRBJ2-3; no definite D call. Germline V CDR1 and CDR2: LGHDT, YNNKEL (reference sequence). V gave up 4 bases and J gave up 4 bases, with 18 bases separating them. CDR3 length equals 16 residues. The CDR3 sequence: CASSPLGQTWADTQYF. The CDR3, as DNA: TGTGCCAGCAGCCCCCTTGGCCAGACTTGGGCAGATACGCAGTATTTT.

The chain employs TRBV18 and TRBJ1-1, with D unresolved. The CDR3 spans 14 residues. Between the trimmed V and J ends, which lost 3 bases and 5 bases, there was a span of 13 bases. Germline V gene lookup returns CDR1 KGHSH and CDR2 LQKENI. This CDR3 reads CASSPSADGTEAFF. As DNA, the CDR3 is TGTGCCAGCTCACCCTCTGCCGACGGGACTGAAGCTTTCTTT.

The chain recombines TRBV7-2 with TRBJ2-3, with D tentatively TRBD2 (6 bases). From germline, CDR1 is SGHTA and CDR2 FQGNSA. V lost 3 bases and J 4 bases, leaving 11 bases between the germline ends. This CDR3 is built from 14 residues. The CDR3, as DNA: TGTGCCAGCAGCTTTGCGGGGCGCTCAGATACGCAGTATTTT. As protein: CASSFAGRSDTQYF.

The chain has TRBV19 and TRBJ2-3; TRBD1 might be the D (5 bases). V dropped 6 bases and J dropped 2 bases, with 21 bases sitting between them. The CDR3 is 17 residues long. Germline CDR1 is LNHDA and CDR2 is SQIVND (reference sequence). CDR3 residues: CASSPARGFLVTDTQYF. The DNA of the CDR3 is TGTGCCAGTAGCCCTGCAAGGGGATTTCTGGTCACAGATACGCAGTATTTT.

This clone was seen at least ten times. The chain joins TRBV10-2 to TRBJ1-6; D is possibly TRBD1 (5 bases). The CDR3 covers 14 residues. Germline V CDR1 and CDR2: WSHSY, SAAADI. V lost 7 bases and J 6 bases, leaving 13 bases between the germline ends. CDR3 bases: TGCGCCAGCAACCGAAGGGGCACTAATTCACCCCTCCACTTT. It is translated as CASNRRGTNSPLHF.

The chain couples TRBV5-5 to TRBJ1-2, with a tentative D call TRBD1 (5 bases). Germline V gives CDR1 SGHKS, CDR2 YYEKEE (reference sequence). The V gene lost 4 bases and the J gene lost 1 base, with 14 bases spanning the gap. The CDR3 length is 15 residues. In nucleotides, the CDR3 is TGTGCCAGCAGCCCATGGGGCGGTAATAACTATGGCTACACCTTC. Its protein is CASSPWGGNNYGYTF.

A few counts support this clone. This sample includes further DNA sequences coding for the same CDR3. This rearrangement joins TRBV7-6 to TRBJ2-7; 8 bases line up with TRBD1. The CDR3 extends over 15 amino acids. Unmatched junction bases numbered 5, after V lost 1 base and J lost 3 bases. Germline V gene sequence: CDR1 SGHVS, CDR2 FNYEAQ. CDR3 protein: CASSLGGTGSYEQYF. The DNA of the CDR3 is TGTGCCAGCAGCTTAGGTGGGACAGGTAGCTACGAGCAGTACTTC. The full variable domain, rest sourced from reference TRBV7-6 and TRBJ2-7, is GAGVSQSPRYKVTKRGQDVALRCDPISGHVSLYWYRQALGQGPEFLTYFNYEAQQDKSGLPNDRFSAERPEGSISTLTIQRTEQRDSAMYRCASSLGGTGSYEQYFGPGTRLTVT.

The rearrangement uses TRBV28 and TRBJ1-1; D call uncertain. The germline V and J ends were trimmed by 4 bases and 0 bases, with 6 bases remaining between them. This CDR3 comprises 13 residues. Germline values: CDR1 MDHEN, CDR2 SYDVKM. The DNA of the CDR3 is TGTGCCAGCAGTTATACGGTGAACACTGAAGCTTTCTTT. Its protein is CASSYTVNTEAFF.

This chain joins TRBV5-5 and TRBJ2-7; 7 bases line up with TRBD1. Germline CDR1 SGHKS, CDR2 YYEKEE (reference sequence). V lost 0 bases, J lost 6 bases, and 0 bases stayed unmatched. The length of the CDR3 is 12 residues. The CDR3 DNA reads as TGTGCCAGCAGCTTGGCAGGGGGCGAGCAGTACTTC. The encoded protein is CASSLAGGEQYF.

This sequence joins TRBV7-9 and TRBJ2-1, with D possibly TRBD2 on 5 matching bases. The CDR3 has 12 residues. CDR1 SEHNR and CDR2 FQNEAQ come from the germline V gene (reference sequence). Trimming took 9 bases from V and 9 from J, leaving 15 bases between them. The CDR3 spells CASTRLASEQFF. For the CDR3, the DNA is TGTGCCAGTACCCGGCTAGCAAGTGAGCAGTTCTTC.

This chain links TRBV5-1 with TRBJ1-2; D is possibly TRBD1 (5 bases). Trimming cost V 4 bases and J 3 bases, with 16 bases left between them. This CDR3 region has 15 residues. Germline V gives CDR1 SGHRS, CDR2 YFSETQ. CDR3 bases: TGCGCCAGCAGCCCGCGGGGGGACGGGGACTATGGCTACACCTTC. Protein sequence: CASSPRGDGDYGYTF.